The rows below give T cell receptor beta chains drawn from one sample of a study of prognosis after radiotherapy for stage I lung cancer. TCRdb ran MiXCR on the multiplex PCR reads and lists one entry per CDR3 protein. Among almost 20,000 distinct CDR3 sequences listed, about a quarter were seen once. The material sequenced was PBMCs, taken before or after stereotactic body radiation therapy (not recorded which). These receptor sequences come from a donor aged 50 or older with non-small cell lung cancer. Each CDR3 is given with its conserved first and last residue. A D gene is named only where the DNA matches it firmly. Only some rows state a clone size, as once, few, many or a class for expanded clones.

j_gene,v_gene,d_gene,abundance,CDR3aa,CDR3nt
TRBJ2-2,TRBV4-3,TRBD1,many,CASSPGTGNTGELFF,TGCGCCAGCAGCCCCGGGACAGGGAACACCGGGGAGCTGTTTTTT
TRBJ1-4,TRBV29-1,TRBD1,many,CSTRDRLNEKLFF,TGCAGCACCCGGGACAGGCTTAATGAAAAACTGTTTTTT
TRBJ2-2,TRBV18,-,-,CTSSPLSRRAGELFF,TGTACCAGCTCACCCTTGTCGAGGCGGGCCGGGGAGCTGTTTTTT
TRBJ2-7,TRBV20-1,-,many,CSASGGEQYF,TGCAGTGCTAGCGGCGGGGAGCAGTACTTC
TRBJ2-1,TRBV20-1,-,-,CSARGAFYNEQFF,TGCAGTGCTAGAGGCGCCTTCTACAATGAGCAGTTCTTC
TRBJ1-5,TRBV6-1,-,-,CASWGAGVQPQHF,TGTGCCAGCTGGGGAGCGGGTGTTCAGCCCCAGCATTTT
TRBJ2-7,TRBV5-6,-,-,CASSSRQARYYEQYF,TGTGCCAGCAGCTCCCGACAGGCGAGGTACTACGAGCAGTACTTC
TRBJ2-7,TRBV20-1,-,-,CSARDSLDNSYEHYF,TGCAGTGCTAGAGATAGCCTGGACAACTCCTACGAGCATTACTTC
TRBJ1-2,TRBV5-6,-,few,CASSKGSQIYGYTF,TGTGCCAGCAGCAAGGGATCGCAGATCTATGGCTACACCTTC
TRBJ2-5,TRBV2,-,-,CASSGLVSETQYF,TGTGCCAGCAGTGGATTAGTGTCGGAGACCCAGTACTTC
TRBJ2-7,TRBV20-1,-,many,CSASDLGGEQYF,TGCAGTGCTAGCGACCTCGGTGGCGAGCAGTACTTC
TRBJ2-2,TRBV6-1,-,-,CASSGLPGEGTVELVF,TGTGCCAGCAGTGGTCTACCAGGGGAGGGCACCGTGGAGCTGGTTTTT
TRBJ2-1,TRBV29-1,-,many,CSVEDRGREQFF,TGCAGCGTTGAAGATAGGGGACGTGAGCAGTTCTTC
TRBJ2-7,TRBV3-1,TRBD1,many,CASSHGTAYEQYF,TGTGCCAGCAGCCACGGGACAGCCTACGAGCAGTACTTC
TRBJ2-5,TRBV28,-,many,CASSLTSVETQYF,TGTGCCAGCAGTTTAACCAGTGTCGAGACCCAGTACTTC
TRBJ2-5,TRBV6-4,-,many,CASSDSDYQETQYF,TGTGCCAGCAGTGACTCGGACTACCAAGAGACCCAGTACTTC
TRBJ2-1,TRBV7-8,TRBD2,many,CASTARSGRVGEQFF,TGTGCCAGCACCGCGAGGAGCGGGAGGGTCGGTGAGCAGTTCTTC
TRBJ1-3,TRBV29-1,TRBD1,many,CSVESGTGTGNTIYF,TGCAGCGTTGAGAGCGGGACAGGCACTGGAAACACCATATATTTT
TRBJ1-2,TRBV3-1,-,many,CASSHRTGWNGYTF,TGTGCCAGCAGCCATAGAACAGGGTGGAATGGCTACACCTTC
TRBJ2-5,TRBV10-3,TRBD1,many,CAISDSSQGQETQYF,TGTGCCATCAGTGACTCCTCACAGGGGCAAGAGACCCAGTACTTC
TRBJ2-4,TRBV19,TRBD2,many,CASRGLAGGMNIQYF,TGTGCCAGTAGGGGACTAGCGGGAGGGATGAACATTCAGTACTTC
TRBJ2-3,TRBV15,-,many,CATSRPSGNRADTQYF,TGTGCCACCAGCAGACCATCGGGGAACCGGGCAGATACGCAGTATTTT
TRBJ2-5,TRBV13,-,many,CASSTRVVGTQYF,TGTGCCAGCAGCACACGTGTTGTGGGGACCCAGTACTTC
TRBJ2-7,TRBV11-2,-,many,CASSLGQSGDPYEQYF,TGTGCCAGCAGCTTAGGCCAATCCGGGGACCCCTACGAGCAGTACTTC
TRBJ2-1,TRBV30,TRBD1,many,CAWRHRQGASYNEQFF,TGTGCCTGGAGACATAGACAGGGGGCGTCCTACAATGAGCAGTTCTTC
TRBJ1-3,TRBV9,-,many,CASSVVGDPGYTIYF,TGTGCCAGCAGCGTAGTCGGGGATCCTGGGTACACCATATATTTT
TRBJ2-3,TRBV20-1,-,many,CSAREAGRGDTQYF,TGCAGTGCTAGAGAGGCCGGGAGAGGTGATACGCAGTATTTT
TRBJ2-1,TRBV20-1,-,-,CSARYYEQFF,TGCAGTGCGAGATACTATGAGCAGTTCTTC
TRBJ2-3,TRBV24-1,-,-,CATSGQTRGDTDTQYF,TGTGCCACCAGTGGCCAGACTAGAGGAGACACAGATACGCAGTATTTT
TRBJ1-3,TRBV4-2,-,few,CASSRERSLSSRNTIYF,TGTGCCAGCAGCCGCGAGAGGAGTCTAAGCTCTAGAAACACCATATATTTT
TRBJ2-5,TRBV18,-,many,CASSPPDKGTGTQYF,TGTGCCAGCTCACCACCGGACAAGGGGACGGGGACCCAGTACTTC
TRBJ1-3,TRBV29-1,TRBD1,many,CSVPGQGANTIYF,TGCAGCGTGCCGGGACAGGGGGCGAACACCATATATTTT
TRBJ1-4,TRBV15,-,-,CATSKTRSGANEKLFF,TGTGCCACCAGCAAAACCCGATCCGGCGCTAATGAAAAACTGTTTTTT
TRBJ2-7,TRBV5-1,TRBD2,many,CASSSGTSGTEQYF,TGCGCCAGCAGCAGTGGGACTAGCGGGACCGAGCAGTACTTC
TRBJ2-1,TRBV18,TRBD1,many,CASSSYRGIEQFF,TGTGCCAGCTCATCCTACAGGGGGATTGAGCAGTTCTTC
TRBJ2-5,TRBV6-9,-,many,CASSYDRFQTQYF,TGTGCCAGCAGTTACGACAGGTTCCAGACCCAGTACTTC
TRBJ2-7,TRBV4-1,-,many,CASSQGIFGDDYEQYF,TGCGCCAGCAGCCAAGGGATTTTCGGGGACGACTACGAGCAGTACTTC